The 5 T cell receptor beta chains in this list originate from one sample, sequenced in a study of CD8 T cells in ankylosing spondylitis. Study-level points and caveats: A motif of several highly homologous TCR beta variants was seen as apparently characteristic of ankylosing spondylitis blood.

One entry per CDR3 protein, called by TCRdb with MiXCR from the 5' RACE reads. The repertoire holds 650,000 to 800,000 distinct CDR3 sequences, with 15% to 20% as singletons. No cognate antigen is known for these TCRs. Sequenced input: blood, either unsorted or a sorted T cell fraction (not recorded which). Receptors were obtained from a male donor with ankylosing spondylitis.

The CDR3 DNA sequence: TGTGCCAGCAGCTTAGGTCCATATGATGGCTACACCTTC. It is translated as CASSLGPYDGYTF. This chain connects TRBV7-2 to TRBJ1-2; D remains unclear. Germline V gene sequence: CDR1 SGHTA, CDR2 FQGNSA. CDR3 size: 13 residues. The ends were cut back, 1 base at V and 6 bases at J, with 9 bases in the middle. The full variable domain, its missing parts supplied by reference TRBV7-2 and TRBJ1-2, is GAGVSQSPSNKVTEKGKDVELRCDPISGHTALYWYRQSLGQGLEFLIYFQGNSAPDKSGLPSDRFSAERTGGSVSTLTIQRTQQEDSAVYLCASSLGPYDGYTFGSGTRLTVV.

This clonotype was detected ten times or more. The chain has TRBV28 and TRBJ2-1; the D is unclear. The CDR3 is 11 residues long. V was clipped by 9 bases and J by 6 bases, with 9 bases between them. The germline gives CDR1 MDHEN, CDR2 SYDVKM. The DNA of the CDR3 is TGTGCCAGTAGAAATCTCAATGAGCAGTTCTTC. Translating it yields CASRNLNEQFF.

CDR3 in DNA: TGTGCCAGCAGCTTGGAAGGGGGCTCGGGCACAGATACGCAGTATTTT. It is translated as CASSLEGGSGTDTQYF. This chain links TRBV5-5 with TRBJ2-3, with 7 bases identical to TRBD1. Germline assignment: CDR1 SGHKS and CDR2 YYEKEE (reference sequence). There are 16 residues in the CDR3. J lost 1 base, V lost 0 bases, and 5 bases had no gene match.

This clonotype was recorded a few times. This rearrangement joins TRBV27 to TRBJ2-5, with TRBD1 matching 12 bases. The CDR3 spans 13 residues. V was pared by 6 bases and J by 12 bases, with 8 bases of the junction left unmatched. CDR1 and CDR2 from the germline V gene are MNHEY and SMNVEV (reference sequence). In DNA form, the CDR3 reads TGTGCCAGCAGGGGACAGGGGGCTGTGAAGGAGTACTTC. This encodes CASRGQGAVKEYF.

The chain recombines TRBV12-3 or TRBV12-4 with TRBJ1-1; tentative D call: TRBD1 (5 bases). V lost 6 bases and J 1 base, leaving 12 bases between the germline ends. This CDR3 has 14 amino acids. CDR3 amino acids: CASSRQTANTEAFF. The CDR3 DNA follows: TGTGCCAGCAGCCGCCAGACAGCGAACACTGAAGCTTTCTTT.